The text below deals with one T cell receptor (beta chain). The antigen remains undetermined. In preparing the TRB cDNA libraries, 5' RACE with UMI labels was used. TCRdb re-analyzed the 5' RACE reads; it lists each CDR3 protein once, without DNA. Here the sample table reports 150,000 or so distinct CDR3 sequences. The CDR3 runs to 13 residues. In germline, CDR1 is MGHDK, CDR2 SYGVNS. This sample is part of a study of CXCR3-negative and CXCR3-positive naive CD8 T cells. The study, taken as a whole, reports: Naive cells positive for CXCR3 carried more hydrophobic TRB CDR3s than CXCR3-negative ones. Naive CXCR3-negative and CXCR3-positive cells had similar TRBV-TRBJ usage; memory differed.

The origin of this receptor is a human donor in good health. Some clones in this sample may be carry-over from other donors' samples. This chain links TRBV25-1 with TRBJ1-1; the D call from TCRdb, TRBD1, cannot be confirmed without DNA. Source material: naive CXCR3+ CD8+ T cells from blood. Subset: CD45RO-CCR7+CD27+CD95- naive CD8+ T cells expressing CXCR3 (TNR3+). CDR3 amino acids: CASVQGRDTEAFF.